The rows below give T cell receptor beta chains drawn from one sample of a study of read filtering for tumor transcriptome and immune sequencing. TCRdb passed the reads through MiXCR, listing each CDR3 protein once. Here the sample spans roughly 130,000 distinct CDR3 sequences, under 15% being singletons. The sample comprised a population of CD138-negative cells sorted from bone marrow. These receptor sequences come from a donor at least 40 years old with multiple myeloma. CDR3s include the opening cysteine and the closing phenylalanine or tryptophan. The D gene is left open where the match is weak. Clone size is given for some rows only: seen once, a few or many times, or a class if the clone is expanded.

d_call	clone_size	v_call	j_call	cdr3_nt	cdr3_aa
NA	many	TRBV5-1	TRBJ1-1	TGCGCCAGCAGTTCGGGTAGACAGCCGAACACTGAAGCTTTCTTT	CASSSGRQPNTEAFF
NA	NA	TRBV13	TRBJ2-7	TGTGCCAGCAGCTCCCATACAATCTCCTACGAGCAGTACTTC	CASSSHTISYEQYF
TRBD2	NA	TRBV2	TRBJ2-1	TGTGCCAGCAGTGACAGCCTAGCGGCCTACAATGAGCAGTTCTTC	CASSDSLAAYNEQFF
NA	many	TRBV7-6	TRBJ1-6	TGTGCCAGCAGCGGAAGACAGGATGCTTATAATTCACCCCTCCACTTT	CASSGRQDAYNSPLHF
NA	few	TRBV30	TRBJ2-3	TGTGCCTGGAGTGTACTAAGCGCAGATACGCAGTATTTT	CAWSVLSADTQYF
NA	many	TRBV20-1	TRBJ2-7	TGCAGTGCCAGGATTTCGGGATCCCTACCCCCCTACGAGCAGTACTTC	CSARISGSLPPYEQYF
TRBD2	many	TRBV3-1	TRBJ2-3	TGTGCCAGCAGCCAAGCACGCGGGGGGCTAAGCACAGATACGCAGTATTTT	CASSQARGGLSTDTQYF
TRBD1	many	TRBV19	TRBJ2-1	TGTGCCAGTAAAAGGGACAGGGGGAACTACAATGAGCAGTTCTTC	CASKRDRGNYNEQFF
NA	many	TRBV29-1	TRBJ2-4	TGCAGCGTTAGAGATATAGGAGGGCCAAGGTCCAAAAACATTCAGTACTTC	CSVRDIGGPRSKNIQYF
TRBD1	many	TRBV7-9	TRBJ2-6	TGTGCCAGCAGCTTAATAGGGACAGGGGTCAGCTCTGGGGCCAACGTCCTGACTTTC	CASSLIGTGVSSGANVLTF
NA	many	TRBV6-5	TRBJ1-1	TGTGCCAGCAGTTACTCCGACAGAATGAACACTGAAGCTTTCTTT	CASSYSDRMNTEAFF
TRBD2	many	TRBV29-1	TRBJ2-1	TGCAGCGTTCGGAAGTTGGGAGGGGACGCAGGGAAGAATGAGCAGTTCTTC	CSVRKLGGDAGKNEQFF
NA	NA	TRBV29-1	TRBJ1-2	TGCAGCGCCGAGGCATACGGGGGCTCTGGCTACACCTTC	CSAEAYGGSGYTF
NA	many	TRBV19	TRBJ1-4	TGTGCCAGTAGGGCGGACAAGAGTGGAGCAACTAATGAAAAACTGTTTTTT	CASRADKSGATNEKLFF
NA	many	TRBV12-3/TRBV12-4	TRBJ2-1	TGTGCCAGCAGGGAGGCCACCTACAATGAGCAGTTCTTC	CASREATYNEQFF
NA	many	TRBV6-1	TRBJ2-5	TGTGCCAGCAGTGGAGACGGGGAGACCCAGTACTTC	CASSGDGETQYF
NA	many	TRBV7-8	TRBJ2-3	TGTGCCAGCAGCCCCCGGGGGGCCCCTAGCACAGATACGCAGTATTTT	CASSPRGAPSTDTQYF
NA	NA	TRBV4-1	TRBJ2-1	TGCGCCAGCAGTGGTCGGAGCTCCTACAATGAGCAGTTCTTC	CASSGRSSYNEQFF
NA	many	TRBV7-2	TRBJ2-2	TGTGCCAGCAGCTTTAACACCGGGGAGCTGTTTTTT	CASSFNTGELFF
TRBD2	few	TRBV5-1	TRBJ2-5	TGCGCCAGCAGCTTTAGCGGGGGGGCCTCAAATTCGGAGACCCAGTACTTC	CASSFSGGASNSETQYF
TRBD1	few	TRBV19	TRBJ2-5	TGTGCCAGTAGTGAGTCCGGGACAGATGGAGAGACCCAGTACTTC	CASSESGTDGETQYF
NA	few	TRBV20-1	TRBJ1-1	TGCAGTGCCGAACCCCGGGGCCTTGAAGCTTTCTTT	CSAEPRGLEAFF
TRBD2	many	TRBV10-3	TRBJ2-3	TGTGCCATCAGTGCCACCCAAGTAGCGGGGGGTCGCGTTACGCAGTATTTT	CAISATQVAGGRVTQYF
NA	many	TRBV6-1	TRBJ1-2	TGTGCCAGCGTGAGTGGGAACGGAAACTATGGCTACACCTTC	CASVSGNGNYGYTF
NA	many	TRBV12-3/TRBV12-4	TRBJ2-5	TGTGCCAGCAGTTTCCTCGGGAAAGAGACCCAGTACTTC	CASSFLGKETQYF
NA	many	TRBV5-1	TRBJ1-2	TGCGCCAGCAACCCCGGAGTAGAGGGTGGCTACACCTTC	CASNPGVEGGYTF
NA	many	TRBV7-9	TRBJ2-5	TGTGCCAGCAGCCCATTCGACAGCCAAGAGACCCAGTACTTC	CASSPFDSQETQYF
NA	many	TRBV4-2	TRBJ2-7	TGTGCCAGCAGCCAAGAGGTAGCGGATCCCTACGAGCAGTACTTC	CASSQEVADPYEQYF
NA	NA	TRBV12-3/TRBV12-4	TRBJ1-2	TGTGCTAGTGCCCAGGACAGCCCTAACAATGGCTACACCTTC	CASAQDSPNNGYTF
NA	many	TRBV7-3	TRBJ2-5	TGTGCCAGCAGCTGGAACGGAGGAAAGAAGGAGACCCAGTACTTC	CASSWNGGKKETQYF
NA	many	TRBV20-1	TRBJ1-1	TGCAGTGCTAGCAACAGCTGGGGCACTGAAGCTTTCTTT	CSASNSWGTEAFF
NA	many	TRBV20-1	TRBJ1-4	TGCAGTGCGCGATCAGGAAGTGATGAAAAACTGTTTTTT	CSARSGSDEKLFF
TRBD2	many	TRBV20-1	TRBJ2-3	TGCAGTGCACCCTCTGGGACTAGCGCACTACCTAGCACAGATACGCAGTATTTT	CSAPSGTSALPSTDTQYF
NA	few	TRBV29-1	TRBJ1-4	TGCAGCACCACAGGGCGAAGTAATGAAAAACTGTTTTTT	CSTTGRSNEKLFF
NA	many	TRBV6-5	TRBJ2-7	TGTGCCAGCAGTTACCGGACAGACTACGAGCAGTACTTC	CASSYRTDYEQYF
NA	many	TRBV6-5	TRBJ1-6	TGTGCCAGCAGTTATCGTGCGGGGGCTATGAATTCACCCCTCCACTTT	CASSYRAGAMNSPLHF
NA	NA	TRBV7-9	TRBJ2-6	TGTGCCAGCAGCTTAGGAGCAGGAACCCCTGGGGCCAACGTCCTGACTTTC	CASSLGAGTPGANVLTF
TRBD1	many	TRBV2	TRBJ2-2	TGTGCCAGCGCCTCCGGGACAGGGAGCACCGGGGAGCTGTTTTTT	CASASGTGSTGELFF
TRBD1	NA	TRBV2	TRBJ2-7	TGTGCCAGCAAGGGGGCAGAGGACGAGCAGCACTTC	CASKGAEDEQHF
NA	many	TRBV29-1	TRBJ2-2	TGCAGCGTTTTGGCCTCTGGGTTCACCGGGGAGCTGTTTTTT	CSVLASGFTGELFF
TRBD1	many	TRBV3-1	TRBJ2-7	TGTGCCAGCAGCCAACCGGGACAGGGGGTTTCCTTCTACGAGCAGTACTTC	CASSQPGQGVSFYEQYF
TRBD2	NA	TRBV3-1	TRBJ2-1	TGTGCCAGCAGCCAAGAATGGCGGGAGGGTAATGAGCAGTTCTTC	CASSQEWREGNEQFF
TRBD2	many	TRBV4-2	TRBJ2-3	TGTGCCAGCAGCCAAGACGCGGGGGGGAGCACAGATACGCAGTATTTT	CASSQDAGGSTDTQYF